This T cell receptor beta chain comes out of a study of T cells after yellow fever vaccination. Study findings and constraints: The bulk population could contribute abundant contaminating clonotypes to FACS-sorted repertoires.

TCRdb re-analysed the 5' RACE reads in MiXCR, keeping a single row per CDR3 protein. Seen here are more than 350,000 distinct CDR3 sequences, roughly 10% observed once, and the top ten hold 18%. There are many counts of this clonotype. As yet, its antigen is unknown. The CDR3 contains 15 residues. Trimming pared 3 bases from V and 3 bases from J, leaving 12 bases between. This chain joins TRBV12-3 or TRBV12-4 and TRBJ1-5; TRBD1 is a possible D gene (5 bases). The sequence derives from a man aged 18 to 29 who received the YFV17D yellow fever vaccine. The sequencing used PBMCs, collected on the day of the first yellow fever vaccination. The DNA for the CDR3 is TGTGCCAGCAGTTTCTCCGGGGGAAACAATCAGCCCCAGCATTTT. Translating it yields CASSFSGGNNQPQHF.